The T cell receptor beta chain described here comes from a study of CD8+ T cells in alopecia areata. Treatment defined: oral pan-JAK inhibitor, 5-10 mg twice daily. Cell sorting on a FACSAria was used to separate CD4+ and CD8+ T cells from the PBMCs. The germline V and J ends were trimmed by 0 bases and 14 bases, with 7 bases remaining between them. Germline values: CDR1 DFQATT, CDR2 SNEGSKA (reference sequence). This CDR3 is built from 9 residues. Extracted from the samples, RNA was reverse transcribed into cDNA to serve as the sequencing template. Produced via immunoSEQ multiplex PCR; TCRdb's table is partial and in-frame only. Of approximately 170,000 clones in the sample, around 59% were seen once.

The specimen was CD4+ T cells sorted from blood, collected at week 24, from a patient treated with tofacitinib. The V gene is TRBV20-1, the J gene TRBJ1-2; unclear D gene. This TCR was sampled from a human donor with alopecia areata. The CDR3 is CSARDPGTF. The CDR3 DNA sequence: TGCAGTGCTAGAGACCCCGGAACCTTC.